A selection of T cell receptor beta chains follows, all from one sample in a study of identical twins. Via MiXCR, TCRdb re-called the 5' RACE reads, giving one row per CDR3 protein. The sample lists a few hundred thousand distinct CDR3 sequences, roughly 9.5% seen once, with around 3% in the top ten. These sequences were also reported in another study, on yellow fever vaccine responses in identical twins.

The source material was PBMCs. All receptors come from a woman aged 18-29 years in good health. Each CDR3 is given with its conserved first and last residue. Fields, in order: clone size, J gene, V gene, CDR3 protein. Size is omitted from some rows. Given values are once, few, many or a class for expanded clones.

>NA|TRBJ1-1|TRBV30
CAWSLILNTEAFF
>NA|TRBJ2-7|TRBV5-1
CASSVRESSYEQYF
>NA|TRBJ2-4|TRBV12-3/TRBV12-4
CASRLAGADGDKNIQYF
>NA|TRBJ2-7|TRBV12-3/TRBV12-4
CASSHGTEFYEQYF
>few|TRBJ2-7|TRBV7-6
CASSLGWGRDEQYF
>few|TRBJ2-2|TRBV7-9
CASSREGASRELFF
>NA|TRBJ2-5|TRBV20-1
CSAPTSRVRETQYF
>NA|TRBJ2-2|TRBV7-9
CASSSRTGGDTGELFF
>NA|TRBJ1-1|TRBV29-1
CSLRGGGNTEAFF
>few|TRBJ2-3|TRBV4-2
CASSQYLKGTSLMVTDTQYF
>NA|TRBJ2-7|TRBV3-1
CASSISGGTAREQYF
>NA|TRBJ2-7|TRBV5-1
CASSHPGQGVYEQYF
>many|TRBJ2-3|TRBV9
CASTEGNRGTDTQYF
>many|TRBJ2-3|TRBV20-1
CSAREGQGTETQYF
>many|TRBJ1-5|TRBV12-3/TRBV12-4
CASSRGTTNQPQHF
>NA|TRBJ2-1|TRBV27
CATPNRSGSIYEQFF
>NA|TRBJ2-2|TRBV20-1
CSARDYLHAGITGELFF
>NA|TRBJ2-7|TRBV12-3/TRBV12-4
CASSLRTGIEYEQYF
>NA|TRBJ2-3|TRBV6-5
CASSYGTSGRSDTQYF
>few|TRBJ1-2|TRBV18
CASLGDEDHSNYGYTF
>many|TRBJ2-5|TRBV5-1
CASSYHGQGAKTQYF
>few|TRBJ2-7|TRBV27
CASSLNRGGGYEQYF
>many|TRBJ1-4|TRBV7-2
CASSSTPGLKLFF
>once|TRBJ2-7|TRBV20-1
CSARPGATGVEQYF
>many|TRBJ2-3|TRBV20-1
CSASGDRGLADTQYF
>many|TRBJ1-4|TRBV12-3/TRBV12-4
CASSFEGTVNEKLFF
>NA|TRBJ1-1|TRBV12-3/TRBV12-4
CASSFSSGGRATEAFF
>many|TRBJ2-1|TRBV6-5
CASSYGASGGKNEQFF
>few|TRBJ2-7|TRBV7-6
CASSFGRNINYEQYF
>NA|TRBJ2-5|TRBV7-9
CASSVQEETQYF
>NA|TRBJ1-2|TRBV20-1
CSAPRDLRAGGYTF
>few|TRBJ2-1|TRBV5-1
CASSLDIEQFF
>few|TRBJ2-1|TRBV9
CASSLHANEQFF
>few|TRBJ2-1|TRBV5-4
CASSSQTSLADEQFF
>NA|TRBJ2-1|TRBV7-2
CASSLPGTAFYNEQFF
>NA|TRBJ2-3|TRBV11-2
CASSLWPGLAGGSTDTQYF
>few|TRBJ2-2|TRBV11-1
CAGTDPYTGELFF
>many|TRBJ2-7|TRBV20-1
CSARDFASGDSYEQYF
>many|TRBJ2-3|TRBV5-1
CASSWTGAVTDTQYF
>few|TRBJ2-3|TRBV27
CASRGTAGGPDTQYF
>NA|TRBJ2-1|TRBV11-1
CASSGGTSEKPNEQFF
>few|TRBJ2-1|TRBV5-1
CASSSGTVINEQFF
>many|TRBJ2-1|TRBV12-3/TRBV12-4
CASSPSGGGVWSEQFF
>NA|TRBJ2-3|TRBV7-9
CASSWDRGSTDTQYF
>many|TRBJ1-4|TRBV12-3/TRBV12-4
CASMTNEKLFF
>few|TRBJ2-3|TRBV28
CASSPSGRTDTDTQYF
>NA|TRBJ2-7|TRBV14
CASSHIGSYEQYF
>NA|TRBJ2-1|TRBV24-1
CATSDAGGGGSYNEQFF
>NA|TRBJ2-3|TRBV5-1
CASSLSASGPTDTQYF
>many|TRBJ2-1|TRBV28
CASSLSRTGSYNEQFF
>NA|TRBJ2-3|TRBV29-1
CSVEWADTQYF
>NA|TRBJ2-1|TRBV29-1
CSVARLGDNEQFF
>many|TRBJ2-1|TRBV5-1
CASSFGIRREIDNEQFF
>few|TRBJ2-1|TRBV28
CASIPRTGGASNEQFF
>NA|TRBJ2-7|TRBV4-1
CASSQGTGLTYEQYF